This T cell receptor beta chain was found in a study of cytomegalovirus exposure and HLA in healthy donors. Broader study findings: An Asian-associated ancestry cluster reportedly showed fewer N-insertions than the roughly 670-donor mean in a later analysis.

This clone was observed once. Its specificity is unknown. Researchers ran the PCR with 60 Vbeta and 13 Jbeta primers. The repertoire was sequenced with immunoSEQ multiplex PCR; TCRdb's copy has only in-frame clones and lacks some. The sample shows about 130,000 clones, roughly 70% of them seen only once. The sequence was obtained from a man aged 35 to 55 in good health and CMV-seronegative. The sequenced sample consisted of PBMCs.

CDR3 sequence: CASFAGFDQPQHF. DNA for the CDR3: TGTGCCAGTTTTGCGGGTTTTGATCAGCCCCAGCATTTT. V usage is TRBV27 and J usage is TRBJ1-5, with unresolved D. Germline V gene data show CDR1 as MNHEY and CDR2 as SMNVEV (reference sequence). The CDR3 spans 13 residues. Trimming cost V 9 bases and J 5 bases, with 14 bases left between them.